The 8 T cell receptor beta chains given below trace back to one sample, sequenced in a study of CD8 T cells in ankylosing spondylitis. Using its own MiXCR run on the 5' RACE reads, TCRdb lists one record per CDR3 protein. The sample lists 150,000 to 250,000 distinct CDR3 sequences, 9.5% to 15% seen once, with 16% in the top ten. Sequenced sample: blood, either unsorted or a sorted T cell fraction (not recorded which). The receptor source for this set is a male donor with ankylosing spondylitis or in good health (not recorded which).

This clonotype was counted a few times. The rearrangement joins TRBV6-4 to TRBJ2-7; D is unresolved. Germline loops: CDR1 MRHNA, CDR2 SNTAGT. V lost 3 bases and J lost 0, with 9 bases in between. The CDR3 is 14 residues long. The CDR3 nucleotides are TGTGCCAGCAGTGAAGGCCCCTTCTCCTACGAGCAGTACTTC. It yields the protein CASSEGPFSYEQYF.

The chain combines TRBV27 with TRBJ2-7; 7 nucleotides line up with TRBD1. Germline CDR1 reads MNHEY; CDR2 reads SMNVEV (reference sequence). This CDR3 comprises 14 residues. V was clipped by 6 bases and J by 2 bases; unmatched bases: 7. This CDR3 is CASRRTGFAYEQYF. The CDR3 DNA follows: TGTGCCAGCAGGAGGACAGGATTCGCCTACGAGCAGTACTTC.

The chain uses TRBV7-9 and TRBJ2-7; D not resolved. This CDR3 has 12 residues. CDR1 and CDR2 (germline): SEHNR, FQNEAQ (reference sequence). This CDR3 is CASGPHPGEQYF. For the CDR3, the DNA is TGTGCTTCAGGCCCCCACCCAGGCGAGCAGTACTTC. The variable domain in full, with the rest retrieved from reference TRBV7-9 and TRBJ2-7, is DTGVSQNPRHKITKRGQNVTFRCDPISEHNRLYWYRQTLGQGPEFLTYFQNEAQLEKSRLLSDRFSAERPKGSFSTLEIQRTEQGDSAMYLCASGPHPGEQYFGPGTRLTVT.

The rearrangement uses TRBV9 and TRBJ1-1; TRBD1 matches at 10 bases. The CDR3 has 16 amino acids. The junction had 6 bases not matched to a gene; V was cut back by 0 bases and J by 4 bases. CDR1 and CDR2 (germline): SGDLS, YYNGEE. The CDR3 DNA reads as TGTGCCAGCAGCGTAGCCGGACAGGGGGAGGGCACTGAAGCTTTCTTT. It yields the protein CASSVAGQGEGTEAFF.

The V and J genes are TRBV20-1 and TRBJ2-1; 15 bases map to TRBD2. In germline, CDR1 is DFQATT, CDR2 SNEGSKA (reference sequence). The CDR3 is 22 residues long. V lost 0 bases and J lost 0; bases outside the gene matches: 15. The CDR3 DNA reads TGCAGTGCTAGAGATCCGTCGGGGGGGACTAGCGGGAGGATGATCTCCTACAATGAGCAGTTCTTC. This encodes CSARDPSGGTSGRMISYNEQFF.

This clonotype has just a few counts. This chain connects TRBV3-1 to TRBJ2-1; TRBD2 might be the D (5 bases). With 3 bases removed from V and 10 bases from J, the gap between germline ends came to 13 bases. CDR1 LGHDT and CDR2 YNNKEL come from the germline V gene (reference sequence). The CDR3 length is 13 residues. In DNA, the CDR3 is TGTGCCAGCAGCCACGGAGGCCTAGGGGAGCAGTTCTTC. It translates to CASSHGGLGEQFF.

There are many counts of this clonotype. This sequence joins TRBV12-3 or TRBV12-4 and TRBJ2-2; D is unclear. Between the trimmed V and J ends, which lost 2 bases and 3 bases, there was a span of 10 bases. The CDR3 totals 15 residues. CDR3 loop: CASSLILGYTGELFF. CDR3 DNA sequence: TGTGCCAGCAGTTTAATCTTGGGGTACACCGGGGAGCTGTTTTTT.

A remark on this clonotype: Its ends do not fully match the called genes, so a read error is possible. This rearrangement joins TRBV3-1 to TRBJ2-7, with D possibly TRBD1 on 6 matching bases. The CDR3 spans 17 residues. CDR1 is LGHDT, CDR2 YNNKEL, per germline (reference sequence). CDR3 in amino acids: CATSPPAGTKVPYEQYF. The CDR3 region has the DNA TGTGCCACCAGCCCGCCAGCCGGGACAAAAGTGCCCTACGAGCAGTACTTC.